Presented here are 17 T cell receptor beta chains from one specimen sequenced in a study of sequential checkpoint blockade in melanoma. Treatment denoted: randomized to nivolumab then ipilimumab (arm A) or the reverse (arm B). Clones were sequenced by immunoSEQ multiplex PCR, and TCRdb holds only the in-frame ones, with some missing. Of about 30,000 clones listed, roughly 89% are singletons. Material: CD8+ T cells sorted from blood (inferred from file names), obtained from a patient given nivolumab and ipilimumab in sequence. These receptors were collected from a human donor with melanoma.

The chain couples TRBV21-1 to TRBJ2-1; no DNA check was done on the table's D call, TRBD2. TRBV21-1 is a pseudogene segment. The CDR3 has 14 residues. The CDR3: CASSPLTLDNEQFF. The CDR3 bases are TGTGCCAGCAGCCCCCTAACCCTGGACAATGAGCAGTTCTTC.

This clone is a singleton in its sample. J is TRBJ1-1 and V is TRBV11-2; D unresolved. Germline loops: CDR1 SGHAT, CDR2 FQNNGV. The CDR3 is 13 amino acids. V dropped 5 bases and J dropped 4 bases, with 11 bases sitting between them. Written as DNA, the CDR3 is TGTGCCAGCAGCCCCAGGACTTCCACTGAAGCTTTCTTT. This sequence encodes CASSPRTSTEAFF.

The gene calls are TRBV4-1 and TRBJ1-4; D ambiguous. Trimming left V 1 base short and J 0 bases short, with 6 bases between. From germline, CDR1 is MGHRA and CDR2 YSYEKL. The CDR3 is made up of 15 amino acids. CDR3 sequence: CASSQVISTNEKLFF. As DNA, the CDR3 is TGCGCCAGCAGCCAAGTTATCTCAACTAATGAAAAACTGTTTTTT.

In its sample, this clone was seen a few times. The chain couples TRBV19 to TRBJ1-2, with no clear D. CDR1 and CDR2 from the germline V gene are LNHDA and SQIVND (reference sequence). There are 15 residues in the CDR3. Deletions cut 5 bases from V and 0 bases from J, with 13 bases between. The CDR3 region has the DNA TGTGCCAGTAGTCCCGGATATGGGCCTAACTATGGCTACACCTTC. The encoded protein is CASSPGYGPNYGYTF.

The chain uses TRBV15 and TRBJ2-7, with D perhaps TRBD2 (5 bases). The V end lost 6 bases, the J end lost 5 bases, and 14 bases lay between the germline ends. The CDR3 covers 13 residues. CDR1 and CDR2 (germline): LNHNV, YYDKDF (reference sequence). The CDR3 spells CATSPWEYNEQYF. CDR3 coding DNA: TGTGCCACCAGTCCCTGGGAGTATAACGAGCAGTACTTC.

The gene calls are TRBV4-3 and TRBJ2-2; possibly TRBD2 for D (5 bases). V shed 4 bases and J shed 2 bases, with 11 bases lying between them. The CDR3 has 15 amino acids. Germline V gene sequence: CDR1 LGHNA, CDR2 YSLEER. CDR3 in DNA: TGCGCCAGCAGCCGAGGAGGACTTAACACCGGGGAGCTGTTTTTT. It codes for CASSRGGLNTGELFF.

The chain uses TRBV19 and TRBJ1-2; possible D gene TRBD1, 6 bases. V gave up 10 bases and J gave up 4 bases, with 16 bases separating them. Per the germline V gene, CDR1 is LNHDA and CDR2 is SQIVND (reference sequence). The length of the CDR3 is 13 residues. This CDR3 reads CATAPTGAYGYTF. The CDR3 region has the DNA TGTGCCACCGCGCCGACAGGAGCCTATGGCTACACCTTC.

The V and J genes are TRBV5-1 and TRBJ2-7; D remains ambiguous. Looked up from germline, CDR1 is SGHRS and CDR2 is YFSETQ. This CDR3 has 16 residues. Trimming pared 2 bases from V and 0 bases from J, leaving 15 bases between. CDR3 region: CASSLYLPKSSYEQYF. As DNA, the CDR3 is TGCGCCAGCAGCTTATACTTGCCGAAAAGCTCCTACGAGCAGTACTTC.

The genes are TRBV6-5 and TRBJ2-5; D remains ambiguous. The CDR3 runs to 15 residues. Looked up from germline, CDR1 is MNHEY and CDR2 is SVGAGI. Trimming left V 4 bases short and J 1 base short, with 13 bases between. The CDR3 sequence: CASSSPGPSQETQYF. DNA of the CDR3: TGTGCCAGCAGTTCCCCGGGTCCTTCCCAAGAGACCCAGTACTTC.

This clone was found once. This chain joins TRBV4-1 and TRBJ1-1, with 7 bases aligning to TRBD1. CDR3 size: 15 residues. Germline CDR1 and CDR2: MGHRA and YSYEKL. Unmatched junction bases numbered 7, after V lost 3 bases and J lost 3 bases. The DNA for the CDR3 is TGCGCCAGCAGCCAGTATATCCAGGGGGACACTGAAGCTTTCTTT. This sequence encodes CASSQYIQGDTEAFF.

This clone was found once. The CDR3 reads CASSQDPVSGGLTPDTQYF. The CDR3, as DNA: TGCGCCAGCAGCCAAGATCCTGTAAGTGGGGGCCTCACCCCAGATACGCAGTATTTT. The chain combines TRBV4-3 with TRBJ2-3, with a weak D call TRBD1 (6 bases). Germline V gives CDR1 LGHNA, CDR2 YSLEER. V was pared by 0 bases and J by 4 bases, with 23 bases between. The CDR3 spans 19 residues.

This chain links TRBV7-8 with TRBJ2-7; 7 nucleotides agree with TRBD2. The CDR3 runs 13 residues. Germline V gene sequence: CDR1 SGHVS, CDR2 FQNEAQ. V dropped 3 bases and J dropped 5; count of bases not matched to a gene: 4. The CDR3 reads CASSLGGVNEQYV. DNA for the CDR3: TGTGCCAGCAGCTTGGGGGGGGTCAACGAGCAGTACGTC.

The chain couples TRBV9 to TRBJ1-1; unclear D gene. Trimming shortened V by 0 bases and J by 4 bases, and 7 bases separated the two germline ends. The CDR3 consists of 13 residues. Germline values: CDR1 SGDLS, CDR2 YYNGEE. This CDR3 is CASSVGAGTEAFF. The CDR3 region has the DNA TGTGCCAGCAGCGTAGGGGCTGGCACTGAAGCTTTCTTT. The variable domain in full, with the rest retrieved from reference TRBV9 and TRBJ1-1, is DSGVTQTPKHLITATGQRVTLRCSPRSGDLSVYWYQQSLDQGLQFLIQYYNGEERAKGNILERFSAQQFPDLHSELNLSSLELGDSALYFCASSVGAGTEAFFGQGTRLTVV.

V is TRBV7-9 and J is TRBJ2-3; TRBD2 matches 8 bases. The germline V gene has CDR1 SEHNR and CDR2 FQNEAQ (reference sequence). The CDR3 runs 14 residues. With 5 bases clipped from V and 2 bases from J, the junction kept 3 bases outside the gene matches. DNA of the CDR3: TGTGCCAGCAGCACGACTAGCGACACAGATACGCAGTATTTT. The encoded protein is CASSTTSDTDTQYF.

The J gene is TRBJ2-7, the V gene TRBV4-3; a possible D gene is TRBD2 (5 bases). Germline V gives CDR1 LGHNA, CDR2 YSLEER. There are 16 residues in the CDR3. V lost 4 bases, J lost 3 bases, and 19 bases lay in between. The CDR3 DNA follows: TGCGCCAGCAGCCTCCCCTCGGGGAAGCCCCGCTACGAGCAGTACTTC. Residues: CASSLPSGKPRYEQYF.

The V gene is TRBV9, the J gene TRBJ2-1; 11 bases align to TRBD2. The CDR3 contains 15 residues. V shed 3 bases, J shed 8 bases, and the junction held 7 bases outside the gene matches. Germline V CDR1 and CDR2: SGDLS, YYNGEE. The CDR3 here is CASSAVAGGVHEQFF. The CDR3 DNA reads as TGTGCCAGCAGCGCAGTAGCGGGAGGGGTCCATGAGCAGTTCTTC.

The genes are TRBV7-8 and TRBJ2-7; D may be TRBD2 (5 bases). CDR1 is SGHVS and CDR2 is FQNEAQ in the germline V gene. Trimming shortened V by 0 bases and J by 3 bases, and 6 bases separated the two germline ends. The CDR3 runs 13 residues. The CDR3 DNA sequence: TGTGCCAGCAGCTTAGCGAGGGACTACGAGCAGTACGTC. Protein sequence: CASSLARDYEQYV.